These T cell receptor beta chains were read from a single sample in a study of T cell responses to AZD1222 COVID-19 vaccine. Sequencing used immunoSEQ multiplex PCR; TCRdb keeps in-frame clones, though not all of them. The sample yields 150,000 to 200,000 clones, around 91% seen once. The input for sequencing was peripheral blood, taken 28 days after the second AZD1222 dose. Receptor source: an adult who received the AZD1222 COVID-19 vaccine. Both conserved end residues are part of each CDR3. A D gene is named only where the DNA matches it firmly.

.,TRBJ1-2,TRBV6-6,CASSYSDRFAQYGYTF
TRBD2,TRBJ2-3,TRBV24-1,CATSDIGGGTDTQYF
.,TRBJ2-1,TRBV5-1,CASSLQVYEQFF
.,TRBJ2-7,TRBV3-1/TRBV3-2,CASSQQSRPGYEQYF
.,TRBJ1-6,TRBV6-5,CASSISYNSPLHF
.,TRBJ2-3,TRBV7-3,CASSARGDTQYF
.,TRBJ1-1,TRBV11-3,CASSLDPGTKAFF
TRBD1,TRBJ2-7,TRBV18,CASSPSDRRVREQYF
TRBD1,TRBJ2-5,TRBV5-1,CASSSQGTETQYF
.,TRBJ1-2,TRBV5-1,CASRTVGGRYTF
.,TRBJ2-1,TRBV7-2,CASSHTRENEQFF
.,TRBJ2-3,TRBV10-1,CASSESGDTDTQYF
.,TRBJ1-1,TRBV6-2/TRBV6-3,CASRPTGTEAFF
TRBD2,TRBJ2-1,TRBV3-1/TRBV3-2,CASSQDGGVTYNEQFF
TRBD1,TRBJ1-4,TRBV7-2,CASSPGRQGGVGEKLFF
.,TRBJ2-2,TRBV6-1,CASSEGRELFF
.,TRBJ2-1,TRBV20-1,CSARESREQFF
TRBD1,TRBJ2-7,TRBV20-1,CSASKRTGYEQYF
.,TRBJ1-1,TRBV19,CASSISPRGRTEAFF
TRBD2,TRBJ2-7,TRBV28,CASRRAGLSYEQYF
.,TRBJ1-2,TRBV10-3,CAISASSLGNYGYTF
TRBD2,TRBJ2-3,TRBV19,CASSAGTSGMGDTQYF
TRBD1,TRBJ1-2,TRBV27,CASSPSPNRGDYGYTF
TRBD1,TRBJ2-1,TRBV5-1,CASNAGTGFNNEQFF
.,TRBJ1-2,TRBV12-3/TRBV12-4,CASSLGSGYTF
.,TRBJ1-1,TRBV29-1,CSVEDPAVGTEEAFF
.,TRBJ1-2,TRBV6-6,CASSLGGARIYGYTF
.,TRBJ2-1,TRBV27,CASSLAGSSYNEQFF
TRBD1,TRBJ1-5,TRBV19,CASTGTGGSQPQHF
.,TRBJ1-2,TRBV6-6,CASNLRHPPNYGYTF
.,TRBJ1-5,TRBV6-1,CASSGRVSAYSNQPQHF
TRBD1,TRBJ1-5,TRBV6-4,CASSAQGENQPQHF
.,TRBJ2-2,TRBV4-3,CASSQEPAGATGELFF
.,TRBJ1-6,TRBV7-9,CASSLNAGSSYNSPLHF
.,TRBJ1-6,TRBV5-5,CASSLTAADSPLHF
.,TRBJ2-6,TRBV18,CASKNNTGANVLTF
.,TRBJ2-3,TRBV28,CASRLGVDTQYF
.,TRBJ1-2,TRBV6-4,CASSDTGRNHNGYTF
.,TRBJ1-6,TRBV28,CASTKTARYNSPLHF
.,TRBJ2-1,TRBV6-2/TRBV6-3,CASSQAGQGPEETYNEQFF
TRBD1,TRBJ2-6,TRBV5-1,CASSYAGRQGTSGANVLTF
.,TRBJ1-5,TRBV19,CASVGGSPYSNQPQHF
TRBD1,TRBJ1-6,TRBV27,CASRMTGGSSYNSPLHF
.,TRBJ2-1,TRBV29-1,CSVVGTMAGGTSWDRNEQFF
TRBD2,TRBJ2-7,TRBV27,CASSPRLAGVYEQYF
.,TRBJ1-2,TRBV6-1,CASSEALLGRGYTF
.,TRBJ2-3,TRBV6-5,CASSPGAGDTQYF
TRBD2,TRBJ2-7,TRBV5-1,CASSLVPAGTSYEQYF
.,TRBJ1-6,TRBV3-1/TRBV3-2,CASSQDHMGGGSPLHF
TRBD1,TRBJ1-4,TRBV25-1,CASSEGTVNEKLFF
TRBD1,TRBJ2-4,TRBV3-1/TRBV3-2,CASSQVTGRDIQYF
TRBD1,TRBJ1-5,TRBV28,CASSAPGTGNQPQHF